A selection of T cell receptor beta chains follows, all from one sample in a study of blood T cell repertoires in COVID-19. TCRdb's copy holds only in-frame clones and misses some; the assay was immunoSEQ multiplex PCR. Counted here are under 300,000 clones, 70% to 90% occurring once; the ten biggest clones make up approximately 3%. Sequencing was performed on peripheral blood. These receptors were taken from a woman under 40 with active or convalescent COVID-19. Each CDR3 is given with its conserved first and last residue. A D gene is named only where the DNA matches it firmly. A row's size may be missing; if present it is once, few, many or a size class.

j_call,v_call,d_call,cdr3_length,clone_size,cdr3_aa,cdr3_nt
TRBJ2-7,TRBV28,TRBD1,12,.,CASSLTGFEQYF,TGTGCCAGCAGTCTGACAGGGTTCGAGCAGTACTTC
TRBJ2-5,TRBV5-1,TRBD2,13,.,CASSSRGVETQYF,TGCGCCAGCAGTTCTCGGGGGGTAGAGACCCAGTACTTC
TRBJ2-1,TRBV9,.,14,.,CASSVGGSGNEQFF,TGTGCCAGCAGCGTTGGGGGGTCCGGGAATGAGCAGTTCTTC
TRBJ2-7,TRBV6-6,TRBD1,15,.,CASSSGQGKPYEQYF,TGTGCCAGCAGCTCAGGACAGGGAAAGCCCTACGAGCAGTACTTC
TRBJ2-5,TRBV7-2,.,14,.,CASRNPGLQETQYF,TGTGCCAGCAGGAATCCGGGACTCCAAGAGACCCAGTACTTC
TRBJ1-1,TRBV19,.,14,once,CASSIDLGQYEAFF,TGTGCCAGTAGTATAGATCTGGGGCAGTATGAAGCTTTCTTT
TRBJ1-2,TRBV15,.,16,.,CATSRDHLGGDYGYTF,TGTGCCACCAGCAGAGATCATTTAGGGGGGGACTATGGCTACACCTTC
TRBJ1-2,TRBV7-3,TRBD1,13,few,CASSGQGGWGYTF,TGTGCCAGCAGCGGACAGGGCGGTTGGGGCTACACCTTC
TRBJ2-3,TRBV5-1,TRBD1,13,.,CASSGQGWDTQYF,TGCGCCAGCAGCGGACAGGGTTGGGATACGCAGTATTTT
TRBJ1-3,TRBV28,.,18,.,CASPQVAPLSLSGNTIYF,TGTGCCAGCCCTCAGGTGGCCCCTCTCTCTCTCTCTGGAAACACCATATATTTT
TRBJ1-2,TRBV5-1,TRBD1,18,.,CASSGRLDRDVANYGYTF,TGCGCCAGCAGCGGGCGCCTAGACAGGGATGTAGCTAACTATGGCTACACCTTC
TRBJ1-4,TRBV30,.,15,.,CAWAARAGRNEKLFF,TGTGCCTGGGCTGCCAGGGCAGGACGAAATGAAAAACTGTTTTTT
TRBJ1-2,TRBV30,TRBD1,14,.,CAVEWGQQDYGYTF,TGTGCCGTGGAATGGGGACAGCAAGATTATGGCTACACCTTC
TRBJ2-1,TRBV3-1/TRBV3-2,.,14,.,CASSQDPQYNEQFF,TGTGCCAGCAGCCAAGATCCCCAATACAATGAGCAGTTCTTC
TRBJ2-1,TRBV19,TRBD1,16,.,CASSLDRSSSYNEQFF,TGTGCCAGTTCTCTGGACAGGTCTAGCTCCTACAATGAGCAGTTCTTC
TRBJ1-4,TRBV7-9,TRBD1,16,.,CASSTGTAGSNEKLFF,TGTGCCAGCAGTACCGGGACAGCCGGCTCTAATGAAAAACTGTTTTTT
TRBJ1-2,TRBV10-3,.,15,.,CAISDRSPGDYGYTF,TGTGCCATCAGTGACCGTTCCCCAGGGGACTATGGCTACACCTTC